The 18 T cell receptor beta chains given below trace back to one sample, sequenced in a study of shared clonotypes between healthy human individuals. CD45RO-negative, CCR7-positively selected cells formed the naive CD8 fraction, excluding terminally differentiated effector memory CD45RA+ cells. Here immunoSEQ multiplex PCR was the method, and the copy in TCRdb shows in-frame clones only, minus some. The top ten hold 0.3% of the sample, which has around 600,000 clones, 95% to 98% seen once. The sequencing sample was made of naive CD8+ T cells sorted from blood. These receptors were collected from a man aged 25 to 40 in good health.

The chain joins TRBV5-1 to TRBJ2-5, with D uncertain. Germline-derived CDR1 and CDR2 are SGHRS and YFSETQ. The CDR3 has 12 amino acids. V was trimmed by 0 bases and J by 10 bases, leaving 10 bases between them. CDR3 in amino acids: CASSLDQRGQYF. Here the CDR3 DNA reads TGCGCCAGCAGCTTGGACCAACGCGGCCAGTACTTC.

This chain links TRBV5-8 with TRBJ1-5, with 7 bases fitting TRBD1. J gave up 4 bases and V 2 bases, and 6 bases lay outside the gene matches. The CDR3 has 15 residues. CDR1 is SGHTS, CDR2 YDEGEE, per germline. The CDR3: CASSFRGQRNQPQHF. The DNA for the CDR3 is TGTGCCAGCAGCTTTAGGGGGCAAAGGAATCAGCCCCAGCATTTT.

The rearrangement joins TRBV7-9 to TRBJ2-7, with TRBD2 identical over 8 bases. This CDR3 region has 14 residues. V trimming: 1 base; J trimming: 2 bases; junction bases outside the gene matches: 1. Per germline, CDR1 SEHNR and CDR2 FQNEAQ (reference sequence). DNA of the CDR3: TGTGCCAGCAGCTTAGTCGGGAGGGCCTACGAGCAGTACTTC. Translated, it gives CASSLVGRAYEQYF.

The rearrangement links TRBV5-1 to TRBJ2-7, with D perhaps matching TRBD1 or TRBD2 (5 bases each). V lost 5 bases and J 0 bases, leaving 9 bases between the germline ends. CDR3 size: 13 residues. Germline CDR1 SGHRS, CDR2 YFSETQ. The CDR3 DNA is TGCGCCAGCAGGCTGGGACCCTCCTACGAGCAGTACTTC. Amino acid sequence: CASRLGPSYEQYF.

The chain couples TRBV7-9 to TRBJ1-2, with D possibly TRBD1 on 6 matching bases. The V and J ends lost 5 bases and 6 bases respectively, with 25 bases between them. CDR3 length: 17 amino acids. Germline V lookup: CDR1 SEHNR, CDR2 FQNEAQ (reference sequence). For the CDR3, the DNA is TGTGCCAGCAGCCTCCCCACCAGGGGAGTCTCCGACGATGGCTACACCTTC. Its protein product is CASSLPTRGVSDDGYTF. Filled out from reference TRBV7-9 and TRBJ1-2, the complete variable domain reads DTGVSQNPRHKITKRGQNVTFRCDPISEHNRLYWYRQTLGQGPEFLTYFQNEAQLEKSRLLSDRFSAERPKGSFSTLEIQRTEQGDSAMYLCASSLPTRGVSDDGYTFGSGTRLTVV.

J is TRBJ2-1 and V is TRBV29-1, with TRBD2 matching over 7 bases. This CDR3 has 14 amino acids. The germline gives CDR1 SQVTM, CDR2 ANQGSEA. J gave up 8 bases and V 5 bases, and 12 bases lay outside the gene matches. The CDR3 here is CSVPGEGLTYEQFF. The CDR3, as DNA: TGCAGCGTTCCGGGGGAGGGCCTCACCTATGAGCAGTTCTTC.

The chain has TRBV7-8 and TRBJ1-1; 8 bases fit TRBD1. The germline gives CDR1 SGHVS, CDR2 FQNEAQ. The V segment lost 5 bases and the J segment 4 bases; nucleotides outside the gene matches: 9. There are 15 residues in the CDR3. CDR3: CASSERTGSITEAFF. The CDR3 DNA is TGTGCCAGCAGCGAGAGGACAGGGTCGATCACTGAAGCTTTCTTT.

This chain connects TRBV5-1 to TRBJ2-7; weak D call: TRBD1 (5 bases). The end of the DNA aligns better with TRBJ2-5, so the J call may be wrong. This CDR3 contains 13 residues. Germline loops: CDR1 SGHRS, CDR2 YFSETQ. The CDR3 region has the DNA TGCGCCAGCAGCAGAGACAGACAAGAGACCCAGTACTTC. Amino acids: CASSRDRQETQYF.

The chain couples TRBV28 to TRBJ2-7; D perhaps matches TRBD2 (5 bases). V lost 10 bases to trimming and J lost 0 bases, with 13 bases between them. Germline V gives CDR1 MDHEN, CDR2 SYDVKM. CDR3 length equals 13 residues. The DNA for the CDR3 is TGTGCCACTCACGAAGGGAGCTCCTACGAGCAGTACTTC. It yields the protein CATHEGSSYEQYF.

The chain carries TRBV27 and TRBJ1-2, with D perhaps TRBD1 (6 bases). CDR1 and CDR2 from the germline V gene are MNHEY and SMNVEV (reference sequence). This CDR3 is built from 14 residues. V was clipped by 5 bases and J by 5 bases, with 15 bases between them. CDR3 DNA sequence: TGTGCCAGCAGTCCCATAGGGGGGGAGTATGGCTACACCTTC. Its protein is CASSPIGGEYGYTF.

This chain uses TRBV29-1 with TRBJ1-4; 7 bases match TRBD1. The CDR3 is 15 amino acids. V was pared by 6 bases and J by 1 base, with 8 bases of the junction left unmatched. Per the germline V gene, CDR1 is SQVTM and CDR2 is ANQGSEA. CDR3 sequence (DNA): TGCAGCGTCGGAGTACAGGGGAGAACTAATGAAAAACTGTTTTTT. As protein: CSVGVQGRTNEKLFF.

The chain employs TRBV7-9 and TRBJ2-2; a weak D match, TRBD2 (5 bases). Trimming took off 4 bases at V and 7 bases at J, with 13 bases between the two ends. Per the germline V gene, CDR1 is SEHNR and CDR2 is FQNEAQ (reference sequence). The CDR3 covers 14 residues. The CDR3: CASSYALGNGELFF. CDR3 nucleotide sequence: TGTGCCAGCAGCTATGCACTCGGGAACGGGGAGCTGTTTTTT.

This sequence joins TRBV27 and TRBJ1-2; maybe TRBD1 (5 bases). CDR3 length: 12 residues. V was shortened by 10 bases and J by 3 bases, with 12 bases between the two germline ends. Germline lookup yields CDR1 MNHEY and CDR2 SMNVEV (reference sequence). This CDR3 reads CAIRGTDYGYTF. For the CDR3, the DNA is TGTGCCATTAGAGGGACGGACTATGGCTACACCTTC.

Remarks on this clone: The identical CDR3 is also encoded by other nucleotide sequences in the sample. The genes are TRBV7-9 and TRBJ2-7, with a weak D call TRBD1 (7 bases). The CDR3 loop spans 13 amino acids. Germline V CDR1 and CDR2: SEHNR, FQNEAQ (reference sequence). V was cut by 5 bases and J by 4 bases, with 12 bases left in between. The CDR3 here is CASSPQGGYEQYF. The CDR3 bases are TGTGCCAGCAGCCCCCAGGGGGGATACGAGCAGTACTTC.

J is TRBJ2-7 and V is TRBV9; no reliable D call. Germline V gene lookup returns CDR1 SGDLS and CDR2 YYNGEE. V lost 4 bases to trimming and J lost 2 bases, with 7 bases between them. The CDR3 length is 12 residues. The DNA for the CDR3 is TGTGCCAGCAGCACCTCGCCCTACGAGCAGTACTTC. It yields the protein CASSTSPYEQYF.

This chain joins TRBV4-1 and TRBJ1-5, with D unclear. The CDR3 consists of 16 residues. Germline-derived CDR1 and CDR2 are MGHRA and YSYEKL. Trimming removed 1 base at V and 0 bases at J, with 10 bases between. The CDR3 nucleotides read TGCGCCAGCAGCCAAGTCTGGGGAAATAGCAATCAGCCCCAGCATTTT. It specifies CASSQVWGNSNQPQHF.

The rearrangement joins TRBV28 to TRBJ2-7; 9 bases match TRBD2. V dropped 5 bases and J dropped 0; count of bases not matched to a gene: 8. The length of the CDR3 is 16 residues. Germline lookup yields CDR1 MDHEN and CDR2 SYDVKM. This CDR3 reads CASSPSRGGRSYEQYF. The CDR3 nucleotides read TGTGCCAGCAGTCCCTCGCGGGGGGGCCGCTCCTACGAGCAGTACTTC.

CDR3 DNA sequence: TGTGCCAGCAGTTTATGGTCCGGAGATAAAAGCACAGATACGCAGTATTTT. It is translated as CASSLWSGDKSTDTQYF. The chain has TRBV28 and TRBJ2-3; D remains ambiguous. This CDR3 has 17 amino acids. Trimming stripped 0 bases from V and 0 bases from J, with 13 bases between. Germline loops: CDR1 MDHEN, CDR2 SYDVKM.